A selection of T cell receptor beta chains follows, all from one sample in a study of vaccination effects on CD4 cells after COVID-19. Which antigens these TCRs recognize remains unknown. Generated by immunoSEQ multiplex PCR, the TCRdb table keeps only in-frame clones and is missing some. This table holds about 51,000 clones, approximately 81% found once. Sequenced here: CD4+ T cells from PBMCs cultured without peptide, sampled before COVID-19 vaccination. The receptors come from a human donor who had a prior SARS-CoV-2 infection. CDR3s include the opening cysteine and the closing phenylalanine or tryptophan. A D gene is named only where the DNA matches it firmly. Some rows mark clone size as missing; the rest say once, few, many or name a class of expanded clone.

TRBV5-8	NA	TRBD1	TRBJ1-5	CASSARTGGVQPQHF	TGTGCCAGCAGCGCACGGACAGGGGGGGTCCAGCCCCAGCATTTT
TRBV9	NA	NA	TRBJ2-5	CASSAGGGQLVSETQYF	TGTGCCAGCAGCGCTGGGGGGGGACAGTTAGTTTCAGAGACCCAGTACTTC
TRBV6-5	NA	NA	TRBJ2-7	CASSYEGLIYEQYF	TGTGCCAGCAGTTACGAGGGCCTTATATACGAGCAGTACTTC
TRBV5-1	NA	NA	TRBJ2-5	CASSWDQETQYF	TGCGCCAGCAGCTGGGATCAAGAGACCCAGTACTTC
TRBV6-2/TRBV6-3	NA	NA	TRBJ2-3	CASSFGELTDTQYF	TGTGCCAGCAGTTTTGGGGAACTCACAGATACGCAGTATTTT
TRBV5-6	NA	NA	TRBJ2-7	CASSPVQGGTYEQYF	TGTGCCAGCAGCCCGGTACAGGGTGGCACCTACGAGCAGTACTTC
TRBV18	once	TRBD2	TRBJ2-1	CASSPPTLAGGMGEQFF	TGTGCCAGCTCACCACCAACACTAGCGGGAGGGATGGGTGAGCAGTTCTTC
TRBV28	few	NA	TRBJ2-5	CASSSNQGSREETQYF	TGTGCCAGCAGCTCTAACCAGGGGAGTCGGGAGGAGACCCAGTACTTC
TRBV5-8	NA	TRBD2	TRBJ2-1	CASSLRGGIYNEQFF	TGTGCCAGCAGCTTACGCGGGGGGATCTACAATGAGCAGTTCTTC
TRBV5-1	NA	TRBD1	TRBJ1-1	CASSWAGGHTEAFF	TGCGCCAGCAGCTGGGCAGGGGGCCACACTGAAGCTTTCTTT
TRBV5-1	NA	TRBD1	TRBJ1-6	CASSTQGQGNSPLHF	TGCGCCAGCAGCACCCAAGGACAGGGCAATTCACCCCTCCACTTT
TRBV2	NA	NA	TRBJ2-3	CASSELQSDTQYF	TGTGCCAGCAGTGAACTTCAATCAGATACGCAGTATTTT
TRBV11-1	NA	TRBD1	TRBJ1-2	CASSIRQGFYGYTF	TGTGCCAGCAGCATAAGACAGGGGTTCTATGGCTACACCTTC
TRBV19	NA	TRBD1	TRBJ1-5	CASNKNRGQGQPQHF	TGTGCCAGTAATAAAAACAGGGGGCAAGGTCAGCCCCAGCATTTT
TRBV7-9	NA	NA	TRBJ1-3	CASKKFGAAVSGNTIYF	TGTGCCAGCAAAAAGTTCGGGGCGGCCGTCTCTGGAAACACCATATATTTT
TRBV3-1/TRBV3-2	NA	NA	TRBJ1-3	CASSQGGGNTIYF	TGTGCCAGCAGCCAAGGCGGTGGAAACACCATATATTTT
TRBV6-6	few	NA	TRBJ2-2	CASRRGNTGELFF	TGTGCCAGCAGGAGAGGGAACACCGGGGAGCTGTTTTTT
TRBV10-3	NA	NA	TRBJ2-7	CAISEIDRNEQYF	TGTGCCATCAGTGAAATAGACAGGAACGAGCAGTACTTC
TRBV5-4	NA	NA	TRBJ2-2	CASSATGADTGELFF	TGTGCCAGCAGCGCGACAGGTGCGGACACCGGGGAGCTGTTTTTT
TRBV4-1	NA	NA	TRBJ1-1	CASSEARGSWSTEAFF	TGCGCCAGCAGCGAAGCCCGAGGGAGCTGGAGCACTGAAGCTTTCTTT
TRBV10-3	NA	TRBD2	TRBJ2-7	CAISEGTSGSPVYEQYF	TGTGCCATCAGTGAGGGGACTAGCGGGTCCCCAGTTTACGAGCAGTACTTC
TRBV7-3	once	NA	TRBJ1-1	CASSLTGGRTEAFF	TGTGCCAGCAGCTTAACAGGGGGGAGGACTGAAGCTTTCTTT
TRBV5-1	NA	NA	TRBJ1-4	CASTISGNTNEKLFF	TGCGCCAGCACTATCTCAGGGAACACTAATGAAAAACTGTTTTTT
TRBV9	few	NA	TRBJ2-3	CASSVGFLAGAGDTQYF	TGTGCCAGCAGCGTAGGTTTTTTGGCCGGGGCGGGTGATACGCAGTATTTT
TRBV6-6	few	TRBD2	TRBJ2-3	CASIRLAGGLGTDTQYF	TGTGCCAGCATTCGGCTAGCGGGGGGGCTTGGTACAGATACGCAGTATTTT
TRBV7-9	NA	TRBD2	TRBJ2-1	CASSLFRRLAHNEQFF	TGTGCCAGCAGCTTATTTCGGCGACTAGCCCACAATGAGCAGTTCTTC
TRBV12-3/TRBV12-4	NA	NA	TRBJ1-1	CASSPGGVFAFF	TGTGCCAGCAGTCCTGGGGGGGTTTTTGCTTTCTTT
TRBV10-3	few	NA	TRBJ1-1	CAIRPGAMNTEAFF	TGTGCCATCAGGCCCGGGGCTATGAACACTGAAGCTTTCTTT
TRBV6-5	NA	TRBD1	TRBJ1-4	CASRADTGGDEKLFF	TGTGCCAGCAGAGCTGACACAGGGGGCGATGAAAAACTGTTTTTT
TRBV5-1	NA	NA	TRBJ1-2	CASSLAESNYGYTF	TGCGCCAGCAGCTTGGCCGAATCTAACTATGGCTACACCTTC
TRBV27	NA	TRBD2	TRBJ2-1	CASSLVGLAGGRSAYNEQFF	TGTGCCAGCAGTTTGGTAGGACTAGCGGGAGGGCGGAGCGCCTACAATGAGCAGTTCTTC
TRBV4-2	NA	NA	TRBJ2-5	CASSQVVSSDETQYF	TGTGCCAGCAGCCAAGTGGTGTCTAGCGACGAGACCCAGTACTTC
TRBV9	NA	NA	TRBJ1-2	CASSVEAREPYGYTF	TGTGCCAGCAGCGTAGAGGCAAGGGAGCCCTATGGCTACACCTTC
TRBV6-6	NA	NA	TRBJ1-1	CASSRRALSMNTEAFF	TGTGCCAGCAGTCGAAGGGCCTTAAGTATGAACACTGAAGCTTTCTTT
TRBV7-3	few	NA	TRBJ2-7	CASSLSAGSYEQYF	TGTGCCAGCAGCTTATCGGCAGGGTCCTACGAGCAGTACTTC
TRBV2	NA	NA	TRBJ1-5	CASSGHDRWSNQPQHF	TGTGCCAGCAGCGGCCACGACCGATGGAGCAATCAGCCCCAGCATTTT
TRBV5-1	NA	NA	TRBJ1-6	CASRVTGINSPLHF	TGCGCCAGCAGAGTCACAGGAATAAATTCACCCCTCCACTTT
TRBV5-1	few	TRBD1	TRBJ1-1	CASFPTGGPSEAFF	TGCGCCAGCTTCCCAACAGGGGGCCCAAGTGAAGCTTTCTTT
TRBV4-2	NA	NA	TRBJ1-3	CASSQELGIGNTIYF	TGTGCCAGCAGCCAAGAATTAGGGATCGGAAACACCATATATTTT
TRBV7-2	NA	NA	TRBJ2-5	CASSPDPYQETQYF	TGTGCCAGCAGCCCTGACCCGTACCAAGAGACCCAGTACTTC
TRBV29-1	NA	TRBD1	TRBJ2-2	CSVSGTGRTGELFF	TGCAGCGTTTCTGGGACAGGGCGGACCGGGGAGCTGTTTTTT